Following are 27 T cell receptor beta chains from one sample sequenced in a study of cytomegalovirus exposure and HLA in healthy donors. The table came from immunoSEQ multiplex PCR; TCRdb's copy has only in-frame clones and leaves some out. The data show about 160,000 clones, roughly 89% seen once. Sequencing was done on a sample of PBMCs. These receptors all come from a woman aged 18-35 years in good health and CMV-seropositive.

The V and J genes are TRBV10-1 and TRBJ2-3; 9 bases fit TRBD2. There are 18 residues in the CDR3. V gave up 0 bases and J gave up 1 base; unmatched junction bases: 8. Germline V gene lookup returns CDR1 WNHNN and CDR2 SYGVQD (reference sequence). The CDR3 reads CASSESGAGGPRTDTQYF. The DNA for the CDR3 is TGCGCCAGCAGTGAGTCGGGGGCGGGAGGGCCGCGCACAGATACGCAGTATTTT.

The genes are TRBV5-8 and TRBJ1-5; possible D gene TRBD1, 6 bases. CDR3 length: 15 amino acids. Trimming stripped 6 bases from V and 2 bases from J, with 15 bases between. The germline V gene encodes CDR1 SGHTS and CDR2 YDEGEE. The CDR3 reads CASIPTGRGNQPQHF. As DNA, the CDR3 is TGTGCCAGCATCCCTACAGGGAGAGGCAATCAGCCCCAGCATTTT.

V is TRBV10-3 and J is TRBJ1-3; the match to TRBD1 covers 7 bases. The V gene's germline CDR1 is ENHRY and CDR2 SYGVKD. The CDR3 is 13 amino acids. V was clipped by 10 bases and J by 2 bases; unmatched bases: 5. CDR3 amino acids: CATQGGTGNTIYF. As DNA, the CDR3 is TGTGCCACCCAGGGGGGAACTGGAAACACCATATATTTT.

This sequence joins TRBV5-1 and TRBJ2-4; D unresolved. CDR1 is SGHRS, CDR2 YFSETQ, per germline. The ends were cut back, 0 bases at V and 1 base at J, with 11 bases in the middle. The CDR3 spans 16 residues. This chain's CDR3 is CASSLEAPRAKNIQYF. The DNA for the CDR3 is TGCGCCAGCAGCTTGGAAGCCCCTCGGGCCAAAAACATTCAGTACTTC.

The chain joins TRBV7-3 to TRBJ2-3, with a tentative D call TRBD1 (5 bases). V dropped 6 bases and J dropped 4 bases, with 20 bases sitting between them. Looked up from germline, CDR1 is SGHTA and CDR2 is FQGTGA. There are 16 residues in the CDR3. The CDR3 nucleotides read TGTGCCAGCAGGCCGACGAAGGGGCTGTTCGCAGATACGCAGTATTTT. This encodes CASRPTKGLFADTQYF.

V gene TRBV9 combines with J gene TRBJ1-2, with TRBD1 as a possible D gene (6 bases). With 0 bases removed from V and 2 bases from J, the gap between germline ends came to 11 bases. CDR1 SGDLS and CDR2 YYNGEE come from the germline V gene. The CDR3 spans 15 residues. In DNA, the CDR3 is TGTGCCAGCAGCGTAGACACAGGGCGCAACTATGGCTACACCTTC. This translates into CASSVDTGRNYGYTF.

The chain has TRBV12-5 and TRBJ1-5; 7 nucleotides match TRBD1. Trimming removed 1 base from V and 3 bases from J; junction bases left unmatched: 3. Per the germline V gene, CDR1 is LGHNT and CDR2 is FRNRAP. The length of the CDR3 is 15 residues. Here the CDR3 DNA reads TGTGCTAGTGGTTTGGGGGACAGCGACAATCAGCCCCAGCATTTT. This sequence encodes CASGLGDSDNQPQHF.

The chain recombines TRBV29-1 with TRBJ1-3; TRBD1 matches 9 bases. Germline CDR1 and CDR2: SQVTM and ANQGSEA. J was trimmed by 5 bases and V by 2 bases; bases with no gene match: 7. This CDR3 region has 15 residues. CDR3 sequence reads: CSVEKGQGSRNTIYF. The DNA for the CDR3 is TGCAGCGTTGAAAAGGGACAGGGAAGTCGAAACACCATATATTTT.

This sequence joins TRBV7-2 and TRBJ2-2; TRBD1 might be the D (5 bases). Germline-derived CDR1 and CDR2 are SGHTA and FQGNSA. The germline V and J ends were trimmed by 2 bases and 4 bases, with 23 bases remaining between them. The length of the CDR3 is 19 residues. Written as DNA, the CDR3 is TGTGCCAGCAGCTTACTAAGCTCAGGGTTCGAAGGCGTCACCGGGGAGCTGTTTTTT. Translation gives CASSLLSSGFEGVTGELFF.

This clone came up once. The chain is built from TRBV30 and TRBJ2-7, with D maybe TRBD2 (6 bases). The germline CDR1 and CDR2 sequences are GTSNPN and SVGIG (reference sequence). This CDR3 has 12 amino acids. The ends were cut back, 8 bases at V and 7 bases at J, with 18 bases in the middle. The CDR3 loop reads CASNSGVREQYF. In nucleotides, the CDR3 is TGTGCCAGTAATTCGGGGGTGCGGGAGCAGTACTTC.

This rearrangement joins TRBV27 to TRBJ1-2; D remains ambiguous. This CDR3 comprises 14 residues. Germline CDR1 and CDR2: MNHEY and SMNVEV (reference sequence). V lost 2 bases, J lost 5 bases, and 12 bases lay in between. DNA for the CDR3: TGTGCCAGCAGTTTAGACTCAACCCCATATGGCTACACCTTC. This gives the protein CASSLDSTPYGYTF.

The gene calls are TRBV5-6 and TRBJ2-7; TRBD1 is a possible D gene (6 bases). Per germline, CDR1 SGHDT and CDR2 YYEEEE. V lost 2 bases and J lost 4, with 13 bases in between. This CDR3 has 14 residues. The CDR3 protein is CASSLQGILYEQYF. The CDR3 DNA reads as TGTGCCAGCAGCTTACAGGGAATACTTTACGAGCAGTACTTC. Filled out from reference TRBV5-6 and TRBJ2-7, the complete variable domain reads DAGVTQSPTHLIKTRGQQVTLRCSPKSGHDTVSWYQQALGQGPQFIFQYYEEEERQRGNFPDRFSGHQFPNYSSELNVNALLLGDSALYLCASSLQGILYEQYFGPGTRLTVT.

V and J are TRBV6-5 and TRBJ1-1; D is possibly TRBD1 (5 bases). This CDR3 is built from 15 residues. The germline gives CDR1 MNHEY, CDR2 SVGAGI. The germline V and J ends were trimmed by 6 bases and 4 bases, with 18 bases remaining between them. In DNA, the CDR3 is TGTGCCAGCAGGCCAGGGCCCACTTCGGGCACTGAAGCTTTCTTT. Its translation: CASRPGPTSGTEAFF.

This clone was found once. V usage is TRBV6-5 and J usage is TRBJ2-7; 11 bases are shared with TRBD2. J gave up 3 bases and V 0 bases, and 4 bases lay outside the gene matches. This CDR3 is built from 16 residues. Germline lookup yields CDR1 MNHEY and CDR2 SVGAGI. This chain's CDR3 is CASSYSPSGGFYEQYF. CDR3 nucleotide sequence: TGTGCCAGCAGTTACTCCCCTAGCGGGGGGTTCTACGAGCAGTACTTC.

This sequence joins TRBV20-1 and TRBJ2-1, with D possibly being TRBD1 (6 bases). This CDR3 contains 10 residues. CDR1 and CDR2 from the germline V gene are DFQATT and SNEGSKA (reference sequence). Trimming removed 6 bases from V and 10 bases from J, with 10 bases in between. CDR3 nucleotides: TGCAGTGCCGTAACAGGGGAGCAGTTCTTC. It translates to CSAVTGEQFF.

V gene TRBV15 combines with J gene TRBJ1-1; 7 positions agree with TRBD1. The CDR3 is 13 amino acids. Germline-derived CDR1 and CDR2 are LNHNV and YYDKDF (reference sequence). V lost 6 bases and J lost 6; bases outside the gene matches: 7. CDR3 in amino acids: CATRRQGLAEAFF. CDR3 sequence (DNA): TGTGCCACCAGGAGACAGGGTTTAGCTGAAGCTTTCTTT.

CDR3 in amino acids: CATLAGESYEQYF. DNA for the CDR3: TGTGCCACCTTAGCGGGAGAGTCCTACGAGCAGTACTTC. J is TRBJ2-7 and V is TRBV19; 9 bases map to TRBD2. Trimming at V came to 10 bases and at J to 1 base, leaving 5 bases not matched to a gene. The CDR3 consists of 13 residues. In germline, CDR1 is LNHDA, CDR2 SQIVND (reference sequence).

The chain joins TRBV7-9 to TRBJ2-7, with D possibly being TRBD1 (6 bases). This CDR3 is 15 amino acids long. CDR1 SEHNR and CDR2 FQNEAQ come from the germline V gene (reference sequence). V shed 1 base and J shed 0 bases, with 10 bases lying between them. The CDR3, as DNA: TGTGCCAGCAGCTTAGAAGGGGGAGCCTCCTACGAGCAGTACTTC. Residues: CASSLEGGASYEQYF. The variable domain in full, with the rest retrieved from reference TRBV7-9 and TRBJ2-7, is DTGVSQNPRHKITKRGQNVTFRCDPISEHNRLYWYRQTLGQGPEFLTYFQNEAQLEKSRLLSDRFSAERPKGSFSTLEIQRTEQGDSAMYLCASSLEGGASYEQYFGPGTRLTVT.

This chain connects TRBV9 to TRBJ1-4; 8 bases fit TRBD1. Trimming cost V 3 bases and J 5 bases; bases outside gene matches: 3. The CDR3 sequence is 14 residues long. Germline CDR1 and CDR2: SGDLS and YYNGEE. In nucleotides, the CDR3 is TGTGCCAGCAGCGCGACAGGGGTAAATGAAAAACTGTTTTTT. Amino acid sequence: CASSATGVNEKLFF.

As DNA, the CDR3 is TGTGCCAGCAGTTACGCCGGACAGGGGGCATCTGAAGCTTTCTTT. Its protein product is CASSYAGQGASEAFF. V is TRBV6-5 and J is TRBJ1-1; 11 bases are a match to TRBD1. CDR1 and CDR2 from the germline V gene are MNHEY and SVGAGI. CDR3 length: 15 residues. V shed 2 bases and J 6 bases; nucleotides not matched to a gene: 5.

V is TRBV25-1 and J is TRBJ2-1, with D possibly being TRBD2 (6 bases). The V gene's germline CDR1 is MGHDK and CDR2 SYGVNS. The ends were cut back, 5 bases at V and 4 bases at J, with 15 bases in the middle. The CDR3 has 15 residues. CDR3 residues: CASSPPGSGYNEQFF. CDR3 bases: TGTGCCAGCAGTCCACCAGGTAGCGGATACAATGAGCAGTTCTTC.

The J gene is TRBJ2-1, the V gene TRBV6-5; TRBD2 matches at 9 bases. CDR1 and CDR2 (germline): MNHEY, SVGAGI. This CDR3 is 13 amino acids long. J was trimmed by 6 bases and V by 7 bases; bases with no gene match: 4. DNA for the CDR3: TGTGCCAGCATGACTAGCGGTATCAATGAGCAGTTCTTC. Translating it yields CASMTSGINEQFF.

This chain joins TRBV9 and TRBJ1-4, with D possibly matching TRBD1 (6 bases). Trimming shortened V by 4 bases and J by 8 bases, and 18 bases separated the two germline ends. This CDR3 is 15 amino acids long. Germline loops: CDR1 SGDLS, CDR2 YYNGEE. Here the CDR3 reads CASSPLGGAEEKLFF. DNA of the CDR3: TGTGCCAGCAGCCCCTTGGGGGGGGCGGAGGAAAAACTGTTTTTT.

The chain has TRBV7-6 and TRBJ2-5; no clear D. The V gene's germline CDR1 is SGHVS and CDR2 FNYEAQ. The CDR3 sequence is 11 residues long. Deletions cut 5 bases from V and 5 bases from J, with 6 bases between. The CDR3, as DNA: TGTGCCAGCAGCCCCGGGGAGACCCAGTACTTC. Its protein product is CASSPGETQYF.

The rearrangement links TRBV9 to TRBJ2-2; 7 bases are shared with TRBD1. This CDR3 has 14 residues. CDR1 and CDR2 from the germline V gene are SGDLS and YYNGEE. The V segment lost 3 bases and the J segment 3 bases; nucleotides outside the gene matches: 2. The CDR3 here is CASSEGAYTGELFF. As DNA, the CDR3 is TGTGCCAGCAGCGAGGGGGCCTACACCGGGGAGCTGTTTTTT.

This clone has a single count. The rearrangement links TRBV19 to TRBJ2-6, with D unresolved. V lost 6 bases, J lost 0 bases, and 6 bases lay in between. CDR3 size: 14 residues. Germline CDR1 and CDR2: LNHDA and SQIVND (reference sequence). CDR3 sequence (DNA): TGTGCCAGTAGCCTCTCCTCTGGGGCCAACGTCCTGACTTTC. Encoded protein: CASSLSSGANVLTF.

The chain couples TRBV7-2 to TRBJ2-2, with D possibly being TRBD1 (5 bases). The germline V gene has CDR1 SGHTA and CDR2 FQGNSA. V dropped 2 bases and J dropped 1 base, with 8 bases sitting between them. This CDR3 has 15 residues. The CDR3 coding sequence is TGTGCCAGCAGCTTAATAGGACAGAACACCGGGGAGCTGTTTTTT. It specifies CASSLIGQNTGELFF.